This T cell receptor beta chain was retrieved from a study of T cells after yellow fever vaccination. V shed 5 bases and J shed 2 bases, with 11 bases lying between them. Per germline, CDR1 SGHRS and CDR2 YFSETQ. This CDR3 has 14 residues. In making TCR cDNA, 5'RACE template switching added a universal primer site and UMIs to it. TCRdb fed the 5' RACE reads into MiXCR, producing one record per CDR3 protein. This table has about 300,000 distinct CDR3 sequences, 7.5% to 9% appearing once. The source material was CD4+ T cells sorted from PBMCs, sampled 5 days after the yellow fever booster vaccination. This sequence originates from a man in his late teens or twenties who received the YFV17D yellow fever vaccine. The rearrangement uses TRBV5-1 and TRBJ1-3; a weak D match, TRBD1 (5 bases). CDR3 coding DNA: TGCGCCAGCAGTCAGGGAACTCCTGGAAACACCATATATTTT. Translating it yields CASSQGTPGNTIYF.